This T cell receptor beta chain was captured by sequencing in a study of T cells in Graves' hyperthyroidism and ophthalmopathy. Amplification of TCR beta CDR3 regions used RNA as the template. Carried out on the TCR CDR3, a first-round RT-PCR used the HTBI primer set. In TCRdb, the multiplex PCR reads were re-called with MiXCR into one record per CDR3 protein. The repertoire has 490,000 or so distinct CDR3 sequences, about 16% of them found once; the top ten carry approximately 30%. In regard to this clonotype: Antigen: not known.

PBMCs came from more than 9.5 ml fresh peripheral blood. Whole-study findings and limits: A 13 V-J signature model discriminated ophthalmopathy versus stable hyperthyroidism. The model identified upcoming ophthalmopathy a median 6.5 months ahead of onset.

This CDR3 region has 14 residues. Germline CDR1 reads WNHNN; CDR2 reads SYGVQD (reference sequence). Deletions cut 4 bases from V and 6 bases from J, with 13 bases between. The clonotype originates from a woman between 25 and 40 years old with Graves' ophthalmopathy. The chain combines TRBV10-1 with TRBJ2-1; a possible D gene is TRBD2 (6 bases). The material sequenced was blood. The CDR3 DNA sequence: TGCGCCAGCAGTGGAAGACTAGGCCGCAATGAGCAGTTCTTC. Its translation is CASSGRLGRNEQFF.